This T cell receptor (beta chain) was sequenced for a study of cytomegalovirus exposure and HLA in healthy donors. Study outcomes and limitations: It was approximately 150 TCR beta chains that were listed as cytomegalovirus-associated.

This clone was observed a handful of times. No antigen is known for it. Produced via immunoSEQ multiplex PCR; TCRdb's table is partial and in-frame only. The table has 150,000 to 250,000 clones, about 81% seen once. The V and J ends lost 4 bases and 4 bases respectively, with 8 bases between them. The CDR3 has 12 amino acids. In germline, CDR1 is SNHLY, CDR2 FYNNEI. Separate from the approximately 720-subject first cohort was the approximately 130-subject validation cohort, to which the donors belonged. The TCR was taken from a woman aged 25 to 39 in good health and CMV-seronegative. Sequenced input: PBMCs. The chain combines TRBV2 with TRBJ2-7; D remains ambiguous. The CDR3: CASSGPSYEQYF. CDR3 sequence (DNA): TGTGCCAGCAGTGGTCCCTCTTACGAGCAGTACTTC. The variable domain in full, completed from reference TRBV2 and TRBJ2-7, reads EPEVTQTPSHQVTQMGQEVILRCVPISNHLYFYWYRQILGQKVEFLVSFYNNEISEKSEIFDDQFSVERPDGSNFTLKIRSTKLEDSAMYFCASSGPSYEQYFGPGTRLTVT.